This is a list of T cell receptor beta chains from one sample in a study of T cell responses to AZD1222 COVID-19 vaccine. Generated by immunoSEQ multiplex PCR, the TCRdb table keeps only in-frame clones and is missing some. The sample consists of some 170,000 clones, roughly 93% of them appearing once. The material sequenced was peripheral blood, taken on day 0 of AZD1222 vaccination. The receptors here all came from an adult in good health. The CDR3 runs from the conserved cysteine through the conserved F or W. D genes are given only for firm matches. Only part of the rows carry a size: once, few, many, or a class if the clone is expanded.

V gene	D gene	clone size	J gene	CDR3 protein	CDR3 DNA
TRBV27	.	.	TRBJ1-2	CASSPDGTHYGYTF	TGTGCCAGCAGTCCGGACGGAACTCACTATGGCTACACCTTC
TRBV19	.	.	TRBJ1-5	CASSMSREVNQPQHF	TGTGCCAGTAGTATGTCCAGGGAGGTGAATCAGCCCCAGCATTTT
TRBV29-1	TRBD1	once	TRBJ2-7	CSVGTGTGSYEQYF	TGCAGCGTCGGGACCGGGACAGGCTCCTACGAGCAGTACTTC
TRBV6-5	TRBD2	once	TRBJ2-3	CASSFQRGLRTDTQYF	TGTGCCAGCAGTTTTCAGCGGGGGTTACGCACAGATACGCAGTATTTT
TRBV27	TRBD1	.	TRBJ1-5	CASSLSTGGNQPQHF	TGTGCCAGCAGTTTATCGACAGGGGGAAATCAGCCCCAGCATTTT
TRBV6-2/TRBV6-3	.	.	TRBJ2-3	CASSYPSTWGLPRDTQYF	TGTGCCAGCAGTTACCCTTCCACTTGGGGCCTACCGAGGGATACGCAGTATTTT
TRBV5-6	TRBD1	once	TRBJ2-3	CASSRDRGRVDTQYF	TGTGCCAGCAGTCGGGACAGGGGGCGAGTAGATACGCAGTATTTT
TRBV7-9	.	.	TRBJ2-7	CASSPTNDPAEQYF	TGTGCCAGCAGCCCCACAAACGACCCCGCCGAGCAGTACTTC
TRBV5-4	.	.	TRBJ2-3	CASSFGERAADTQYF	TGTGCCAGCAGCTTCGGGGAGAGGGCCGCAGATACGCAGTATTTT
TRBV10-1	.	once	TRBJ2-3	CASSATTPGLLFSTDTQYF	TGCGCCAGCAGTGCGACGACGCCTGGACTACTTTTTAGCACAGATACGCAGTATTTT
TRBV11-3	TRBD1	.	TRBJ1-1	CASKYRGLARWDLEAFF	TGTGCCAGCAAGTACAGGGGGCTCGCAAGGTGGGACCTTGAAGCTTTCTTT
TRBV7-9	TRBD1	.	TRBJ2-7	CASSTGQGGEQYF	TGTGCCAGCAGCACCGGACAGGGGGGCGAGCAGTACTTC
TRBV27	TRBD2	.	TRBJ2-1	CASSAGGHMYNEQFF	TGTGCCAGCAGCGCGGGGGGGCATATGTACAATGAGCAGTTCTTC
TRBV19	TRBD2	.	TRBJ2-1	CASSIGGLAGRHEQFF	TGTGCCAGTAGTATTGGGGGACTAGCCGGGCGACATGAGCAGTTCTTC
TRBV4-1	TRBD1	.	TRBJ1-5	CASSPGQGRLYSNQPQHF	TGCGCCAGCAGCCCCGGACAGGGCCGATTATATAGCAATCAGCCCCAGCATTTT
TRBV5-1	.	.	TRBJ1-2	CASTRGDGRINYGYTF	TGCGCCAGCACCCGGGGGGACGGAAGGATTAACTATGGCTACACCTTC
TRBV5-1	TRBD1	.	TRBJ1-1	CASSLGDRDLVEAFF	TGCGCCAGCAGCTTGGGGGACAGGGATTTAGTAGAAGCTTTCTTT
TRBV5-8	.	.	TRBJ1-6	CASSLAGSSYNSPLHF	TGTGCCAGCAGCTTGGCTGGGAGCTCCTATAATTCACCCCTCCACTTT
TRBV5-1	TRBD2	.	TRBJ2-1	CASSFLSGDNEQFF	TGCGCCAGCAGCTTCTTGAGCGGGGACAATGAGCAGTTCTTC
TRBV27	.	once	TRBJ2-1	CASSFGPYNEQFF	TGTGCCAGCAGTTTTGGGCCTTACAATGAGCAGTTCTTC
TRBV5-1	TRBD1	.	TRBJ2-5	CASSTGQQETQYF	TGCGCCAGCAGCACGGGACAGCAAGAGACCCAGTACTTC
TRBV13	.	.	TRBJ2-3	CASSLGLRTDTQYF	TGTGCCAGCAGCTTAGGTCTTAGGACAGATACGCAGTATTTT
TRBV4-1	TRBD2	.	TRBJ2-5	CASSPGLAGVGETQYF	TGCGCCAGCAGCCCCGGACTAGCGGGGGTAGGAGAGACCCAGTACTTC
TRBV18	TRBD2	.	TRBJ2-1	CASSPPGTSGGNEQFF	TGTGCCAGCTCACCACCCGGGACTAGCGGGGGCAATGAGCAGTTCTTC
TRBV9	TRBD1	.	TRBJ2-3	CASSPRQGQADTQYF	TGTGCCAGCAGCCCACGACAGGGTCAGGCAGATACGCAGTATTTT
TRBV7-6	.	.	TRBJ2-5	CASSSRSGLYETQYF	TGTGCCAGCAGCTCCCGCTCGGGGTTGTACGAGACCCAGTACTTC
TRBV5-5	TRBD2	once	TRBJ2-2	CASSSVLFGGAYTGELFF	TGTGCCAGCAGCTCCGTGTTGTTCGGGGGGGCCTACACCGGGGAGCTGTTTTTT
TRBV10-3	.	.	TRBJ1-1	CAISPGDTDHINTEAFF	TGTGCCATCAGTCCAGGGGACACTGATCATATTAACACTGAAGCTTTCTTT
TRBV4-2	.	.	TRBJ1-1	CASSLTENTEAFF	TGTGCCAGCAGTCTTACAGAGAACACTGAAGCTTTCTTT
TRBV7-9	.	.	TRBJ2-3	CASSLGTGTDTQYF	TGTGCCAGCAGCTTGGGGACTGGCACAGATACGCAGTATTTT
TRBV7-9	.	.	TRBJ1-2	CASSPVVGITNYGYTF	TGTGCCAGCAGCCCCGTTGTAGGGATCACTAACTATGGCTACACCTTC
TRBV12-5	.	.	TRBJ1-1	CASGFLSLMGKYNTEAFF	TGTGCTAGTGGTTTTCTCTCTTTGATGGGCAAGTATAACACTGAAGCTTTCTTT
TRBV7-8	.	.	TRBJ2-1	CASSPTRNTRNEQFF	TGTGCCAGCAGCCCGACCCGAAATACGCGCAATGAGCAGTTCTTC
TRBV6-1	.	.	TRBJ2-7	CASSEMEGVYEQYF	TGTGCCAGCAGTGAAATGGAGGGTGTATACGAGCAGTACTTC
TRBV7-8	TRBD1	once	TRBJ1-6	CASSVRGQGFYNSPLHF	TGTGCCAGCAGCGTCCGGGGACAGGGATTCTATAATTCACCCCTCCACTTT
TRBV25-1	.	once	TRBJ2-1	CASSGRGVDNEQFF	TGTGCCAGCAGTGGGAGGGGGGTCGACAATGAGCAGTTCTTC
TRBV3-1/TRBV3-2	TRBD1	.	TRBJ1-6	CASSLGQDSPLHF	TGTGCCAGCAGCCTCGGACAGGATTCACCCCTCCACTTT
TRBV10-3	TRBD1	.	TRBJ1-5	CAISDPGQGIQPQHF	TGTGCCATCAGTGACCCTGGACAGGGGATTCAGCCCCAGCATTTT
TRBV6-6	.	few	TRBJ1-5	CASLATLAGQPQHF	TGTGCCAGCCTGGCCACCCTGGCGGGTCAGCCCCAGCATTTT
TRBV15	TRBD1	.	TRBJ2-6	CATSRDLAGQGWTGANVLTF	TGTGCCACCAGCAGAGATCTGGCAGGACAGGGGTGGACTGGGGCCAACGTCCTGACTTTC
TRBV5-4	TRBD1	.	TRBJ2-7	CASSRGQDGGEQYF	TGTGCCAGCAGCAGGGGACAGGATGGAGGCGAGCAGTACTTC
TRBV7-9	.	.	TRBJ2-2	CAGSGGSNTGELFF	TGTGCCGGCTCTGGGGGCTCGAACACCGGGGAGCTGTTTTTT
TRBV10-3	TRBD2	.	TRBJ2-3	CAISESTSGGLTDTQYF	TGTGCCATCAGTGAGTCGACAAGCGGGGGCCTCACAGATACGCAGTATTTT
TRBV19	TRBD2	once	TRBJ2-3	CASRLLAGGTDTQYF	TGTGCCAGTAGGTTACTAGCGGGGGGCACAGATACGCAGTATTTT
TRBV7-9	.	once	TRBJ1-5	CASSITGAEEPQHF	TGTGCCAGCAGCATTACAGGAGCAGAGGAGCCCCAGCATTTT
TRBV28	.	.	TRBJ1-2	CASSRPPVGYTF	TGTGCCAGCAGCCGACCGCCCGTAGGCTACACCTTC
TRBV5-1	TRBD2	once	TRBJ2-1	CASSLEGTRSYNEQFF	TGCGCCAGCAGCTTGGAAGGGACTAGGTCCTACAATGAGCAGTTCTTC
TRBV5-6	.	.	TRBJ1-5	CASSLGVRQPQHF	TGTGCCAGCAGCTTGGGAGTTCGACAGCCCCAGCATTTT
TRBV18	TRBD1	once	TRBJ1-4	CASSPPGTENEKLFF	TGTGCCAGCTCACCACCAGGGACAGAGAATGAAAAACTGTTTTTT
TRBV10-3	TRBD1	.	TRBJ1-5	CASIWRDRGFDSNQPQHF	TGTGCCAGCATATGGCGGGACAGGGGGTTCGATAGCAATCAGCCCCAGCATTTT
TRBV6-6	TRBD1	.	TRBJ2-1	CASSLPDRVTFF	TGTGCCAGCAGTTTGCCGGACAGGGTGACGTTCTTC
TRBV27	TRBD1	once	TRBJ1-6	CASRTGGNSPLHF	TGTGCCAGCAGAACAGGGGGCAATTCACCCCTCCACTTT
TRBV9	.	.	TRBJ1-2	CASSVEGRYGYTF	TGTGCCAGCAGCGTAGAAGGCAGATATGGCTACACCTTC